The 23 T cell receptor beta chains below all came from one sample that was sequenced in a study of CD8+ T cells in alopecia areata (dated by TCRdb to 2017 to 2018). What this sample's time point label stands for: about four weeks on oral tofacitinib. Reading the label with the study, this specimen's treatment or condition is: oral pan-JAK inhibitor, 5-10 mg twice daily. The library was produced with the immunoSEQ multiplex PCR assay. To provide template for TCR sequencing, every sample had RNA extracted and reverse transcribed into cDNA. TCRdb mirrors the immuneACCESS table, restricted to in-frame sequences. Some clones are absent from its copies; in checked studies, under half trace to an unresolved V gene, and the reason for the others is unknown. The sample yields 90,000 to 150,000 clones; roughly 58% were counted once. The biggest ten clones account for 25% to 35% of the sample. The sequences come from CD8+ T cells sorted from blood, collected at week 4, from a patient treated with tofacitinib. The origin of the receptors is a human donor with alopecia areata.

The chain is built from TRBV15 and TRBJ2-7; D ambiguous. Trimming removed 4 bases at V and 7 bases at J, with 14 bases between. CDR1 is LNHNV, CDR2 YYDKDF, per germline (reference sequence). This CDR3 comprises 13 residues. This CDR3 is CATSMSRRREQYF. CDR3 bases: TGTGCCACCAGCATGAGCAGACGGAGAGAGCAGTACTTC.

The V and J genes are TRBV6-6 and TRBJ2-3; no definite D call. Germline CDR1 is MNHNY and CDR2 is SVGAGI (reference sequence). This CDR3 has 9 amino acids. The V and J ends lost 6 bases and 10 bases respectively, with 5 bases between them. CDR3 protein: CASSESQYF. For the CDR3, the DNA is TGTGCCAGCAGCGAGTCGCAGTATTTT.

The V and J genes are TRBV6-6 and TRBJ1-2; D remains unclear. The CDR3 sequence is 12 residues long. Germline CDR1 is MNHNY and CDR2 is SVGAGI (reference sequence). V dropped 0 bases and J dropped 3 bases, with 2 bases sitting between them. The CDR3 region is CASSYSYYGYTF. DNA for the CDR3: TGTGCCAGCAGTTACTCGTACTATGGCTACACCTTC.

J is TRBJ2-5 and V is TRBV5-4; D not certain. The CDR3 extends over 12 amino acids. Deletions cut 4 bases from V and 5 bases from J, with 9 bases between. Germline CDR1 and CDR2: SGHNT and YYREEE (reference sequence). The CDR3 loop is CASSAGWETQYF. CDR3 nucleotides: TGTGCCAGCAGCGCCGGTTGGGAGACCCAGTACTTC. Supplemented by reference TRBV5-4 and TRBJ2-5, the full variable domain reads ETGVTQSPTHLIKTRGQQVTLRCSSQSGHNTVSWYQQALGQGPQFIFQYYREEENGRGNFPPRFSGLQFPNYSSELNVNALELDDSALYLCASSAGWETQYFGPGTRLLVL.

CDR3 sequence reads: CASSLLDRGPEAFF. CDR3 coding DNA: TGTGCCAGCAGTCTACTTGACAGAGGGCCTGAAGCTTTCTTT. The chain has TRBV6-5 and TRBJ1-1; D is possibly TRBD1 (5 bases). The CDR3 is 14 amino acids. V lost 5 bases and J 6 bases, leaving 16 bases between the germline ends. Germline lookup yields CDR1 MNHEY and CDR2 SVGAGI.

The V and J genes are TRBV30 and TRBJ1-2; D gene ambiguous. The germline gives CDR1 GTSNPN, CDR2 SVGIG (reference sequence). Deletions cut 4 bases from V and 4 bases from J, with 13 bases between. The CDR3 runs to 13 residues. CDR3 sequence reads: CAWIDEGGYGYTF. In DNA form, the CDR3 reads TGTGCCTGGATTGATGAAGGCGGCTATGGCTACACCTTC.

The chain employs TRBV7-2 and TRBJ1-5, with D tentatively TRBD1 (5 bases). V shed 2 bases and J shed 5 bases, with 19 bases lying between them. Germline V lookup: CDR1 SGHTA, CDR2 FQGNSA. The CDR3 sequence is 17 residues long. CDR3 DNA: TGTGCCAGCAGCTTAATTCTGGGCTGGAAAGGGGATCAGCCCCAGCATTTT. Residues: CASSLILGWKGDQPQHF.

In DNA, the CDR3 is TGTGCCTGGAGTTTAGGGGGGAACACTGAAGCTTTCTTT. This gives the protein CAWSLGGNTEAFF. The chain is built from TRBV30 and TRBJ1-1, with TRBD1 as a possible D gene (6 bases). V lost 2 bases and J 1 base, leaving 8 bases between the germline ends. The germline V gene encodes CDR1 GTSNPN and CDR2 SVGIG (reference sequence). This CDR3 has 13 residues.

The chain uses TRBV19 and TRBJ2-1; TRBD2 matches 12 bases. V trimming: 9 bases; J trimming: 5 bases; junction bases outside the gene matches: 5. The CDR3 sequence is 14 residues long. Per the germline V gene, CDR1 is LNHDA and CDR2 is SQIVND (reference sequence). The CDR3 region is CASKTSGGHNEQFF. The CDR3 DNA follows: TGTGCCAGCAAAACTAGCGGGGGGCACAATGAGCAGTTCTTC.

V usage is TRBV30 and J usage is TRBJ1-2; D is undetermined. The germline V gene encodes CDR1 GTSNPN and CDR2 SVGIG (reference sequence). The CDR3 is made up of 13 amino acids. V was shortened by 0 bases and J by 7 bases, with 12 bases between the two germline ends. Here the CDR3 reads CAWSVSGIPGYTF. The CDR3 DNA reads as TGTGCCTGGAGTGTATCGGGGATCCCTGGCTACACCTTC.

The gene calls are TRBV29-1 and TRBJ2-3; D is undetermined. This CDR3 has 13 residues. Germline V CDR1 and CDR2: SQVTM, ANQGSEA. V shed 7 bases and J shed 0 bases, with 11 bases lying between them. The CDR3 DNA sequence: TGCAGCGCTACGACGGATAGCACAGATACGCAGTATTTT. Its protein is CSATTDSTDTQYF.

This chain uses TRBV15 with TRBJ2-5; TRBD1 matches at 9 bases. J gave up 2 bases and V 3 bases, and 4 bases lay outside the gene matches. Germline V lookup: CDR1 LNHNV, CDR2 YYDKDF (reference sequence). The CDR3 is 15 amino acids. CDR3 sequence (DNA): TGTGCCACCAGCAGTCCCGGACAGGGGCAAGAGACCCAGTACTTC. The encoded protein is CATSSPGQGQETQYF.

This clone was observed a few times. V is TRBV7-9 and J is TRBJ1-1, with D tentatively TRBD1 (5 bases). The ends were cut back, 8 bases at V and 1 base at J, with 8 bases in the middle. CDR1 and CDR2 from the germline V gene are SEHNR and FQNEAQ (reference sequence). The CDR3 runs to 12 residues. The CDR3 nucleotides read TGTGCCAGCGGTGGGGGGAACACTGAAGCTTTCTTT. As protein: CASGGGNTEAFF.

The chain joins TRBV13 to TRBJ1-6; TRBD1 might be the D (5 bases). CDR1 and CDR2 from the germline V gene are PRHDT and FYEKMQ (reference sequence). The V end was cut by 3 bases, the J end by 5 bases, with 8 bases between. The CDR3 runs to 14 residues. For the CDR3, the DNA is TGTGCCAGCAGCTTCAGGGCCAATAATTCACCCCTCCACTTT. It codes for CASSFRANNSPLHF.

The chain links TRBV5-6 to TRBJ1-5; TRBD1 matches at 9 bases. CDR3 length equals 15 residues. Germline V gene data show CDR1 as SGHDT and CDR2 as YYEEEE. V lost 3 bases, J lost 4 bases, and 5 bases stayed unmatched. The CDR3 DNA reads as TGTGCCAGCAGCTCCGGACAGGGGATAAATCAGCCCCAGCATTTT. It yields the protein CASSSGQGINQPQHF.

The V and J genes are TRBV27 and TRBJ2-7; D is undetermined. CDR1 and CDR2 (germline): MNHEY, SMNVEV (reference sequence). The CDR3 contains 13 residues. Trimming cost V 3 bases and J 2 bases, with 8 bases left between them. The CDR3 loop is CASSFTPTYEQYF. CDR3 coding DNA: TGTGCCAGCAGTTTTACCCCAACCTACGAGCAGTACTTC.

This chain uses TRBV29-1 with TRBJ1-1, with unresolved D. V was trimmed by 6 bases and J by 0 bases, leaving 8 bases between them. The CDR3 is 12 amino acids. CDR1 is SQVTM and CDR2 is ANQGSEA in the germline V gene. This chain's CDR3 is CSVHTMNTEAFF. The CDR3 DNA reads TGCAGCGTCCATACCATGAACACTGAAGCTTTCTTT.

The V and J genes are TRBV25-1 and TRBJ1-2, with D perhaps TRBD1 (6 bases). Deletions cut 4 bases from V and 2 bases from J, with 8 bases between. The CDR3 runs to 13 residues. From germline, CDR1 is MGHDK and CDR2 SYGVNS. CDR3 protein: CASSGRGNYGYTF. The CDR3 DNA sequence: TGTGCCAGCAGTGGGAGGGGGAACTATGGCTACACCTTC.

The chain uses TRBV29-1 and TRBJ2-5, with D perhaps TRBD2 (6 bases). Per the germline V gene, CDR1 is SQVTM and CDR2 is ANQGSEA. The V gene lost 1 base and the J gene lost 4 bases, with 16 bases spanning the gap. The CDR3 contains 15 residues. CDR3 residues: CSVEGGVWRGETQYF. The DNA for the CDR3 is TGCAGCGTTGAAGGAGGGGTCTGGAGGGGAGAGACCCAGTACTTC.

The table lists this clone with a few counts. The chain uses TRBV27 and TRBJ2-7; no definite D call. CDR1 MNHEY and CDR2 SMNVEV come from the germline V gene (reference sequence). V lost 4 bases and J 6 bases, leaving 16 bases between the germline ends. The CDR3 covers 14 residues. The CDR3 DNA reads TGTGCCAGCAGTTCTCGACTTGATTGGGGCGAGCAGTACTTC. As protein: CASSSRLDWGEQYF.

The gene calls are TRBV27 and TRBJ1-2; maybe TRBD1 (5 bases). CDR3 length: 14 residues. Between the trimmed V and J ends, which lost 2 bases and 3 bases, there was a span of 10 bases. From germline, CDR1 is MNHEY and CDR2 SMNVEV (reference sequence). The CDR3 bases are TGTGCCAGCAGTTTAAGGGGCAGGGACTATGGCTACACCTTC. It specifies CASSLRGRDYGYTF.

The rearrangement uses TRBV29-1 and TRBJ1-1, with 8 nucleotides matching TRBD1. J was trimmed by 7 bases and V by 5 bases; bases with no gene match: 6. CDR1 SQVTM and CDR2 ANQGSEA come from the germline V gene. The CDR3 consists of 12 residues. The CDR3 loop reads CSVLTGGGEAFF. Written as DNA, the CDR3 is TGCAGCGTTCTCACAGGGGGGGGTGAAGCTTTCTTT. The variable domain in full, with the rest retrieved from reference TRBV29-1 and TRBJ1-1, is SAVISQKPSRDICQRGTSLTIQCQVDSQVTMMFWYRQQPGQSLTLIATANQGSEATYESGFVIDKFPISRPNLTFSTLTVSNMSPEDSSIYLCSVLTGGGEAFFGQGTRLTVV.

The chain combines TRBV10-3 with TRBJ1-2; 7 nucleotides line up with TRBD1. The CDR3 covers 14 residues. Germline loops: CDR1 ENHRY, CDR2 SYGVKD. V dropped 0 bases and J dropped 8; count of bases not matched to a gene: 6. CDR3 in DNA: TGTGCCATCAGTGAGTCGAAAGGGGGCGAAGGCTACACCTTC. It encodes CAISESKGGEGYTF.